This T cell receptor (beta chain) was recorded in a study of beta chain features in type 1 diabetes. The sequenced template was cDNA made from the entire isolated RNA. Libraries were prepared by immunoSEQ multiplex PCR; TCRdb keeps only in-frame clonotypes and omits some of them. The sample has more than 150,000 clones; roughly 10% are singletons. As to this clone: The antigen is unknown.

Broader study findings: In every one of the four CD4+ subsets, TCRB CDR3s were moderately but significantly shorter in Type 1 diabetes patients. VDJ junctions from patients with type 1 diabetes contained fewer insertions and more deletions.

One heparinised blood draw averaging about 110 mL was given by each donor. Populations obtained by sorting all exceeded 98% purity. V lost 11 bases, J lost 4 bases, and 17 bases lay in between. This CDR3 has 13 amino acids. In germline, CDR1 is MDHEN, CDR2 SYDVKM. The sequence was obtained from a woman in her twenties or thirties with type 1 diabetes. The sequenced material came from central memory CD4+ T cells from blood. This rearrangement joins TRBV28 to TRBJ1-2, with D perhaps matching TRBD1 (5 bases). The CDR3 here is CALRPQGSYGYTF. CDR3 coding DNA: TGTGCCCTTCGGCCTCAGGGATCCTATGGCTACACCTTC.